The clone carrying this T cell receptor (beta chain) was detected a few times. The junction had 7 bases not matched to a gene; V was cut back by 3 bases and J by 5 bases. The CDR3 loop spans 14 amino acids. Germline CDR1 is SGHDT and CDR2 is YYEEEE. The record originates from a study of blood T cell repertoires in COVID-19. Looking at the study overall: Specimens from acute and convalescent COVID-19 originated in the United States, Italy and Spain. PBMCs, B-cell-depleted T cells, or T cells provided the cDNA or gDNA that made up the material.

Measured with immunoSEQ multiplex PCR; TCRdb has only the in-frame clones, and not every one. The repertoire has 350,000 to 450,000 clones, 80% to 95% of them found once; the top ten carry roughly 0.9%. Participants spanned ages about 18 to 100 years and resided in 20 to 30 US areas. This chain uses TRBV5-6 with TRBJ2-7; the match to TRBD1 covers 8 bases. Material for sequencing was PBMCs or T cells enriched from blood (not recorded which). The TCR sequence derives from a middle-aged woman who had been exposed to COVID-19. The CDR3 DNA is TGTGCCAGCAGCTGGGGACAGGCCTTTGACGAGCAGTACTTC. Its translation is CASSWGQAFDEQYF.